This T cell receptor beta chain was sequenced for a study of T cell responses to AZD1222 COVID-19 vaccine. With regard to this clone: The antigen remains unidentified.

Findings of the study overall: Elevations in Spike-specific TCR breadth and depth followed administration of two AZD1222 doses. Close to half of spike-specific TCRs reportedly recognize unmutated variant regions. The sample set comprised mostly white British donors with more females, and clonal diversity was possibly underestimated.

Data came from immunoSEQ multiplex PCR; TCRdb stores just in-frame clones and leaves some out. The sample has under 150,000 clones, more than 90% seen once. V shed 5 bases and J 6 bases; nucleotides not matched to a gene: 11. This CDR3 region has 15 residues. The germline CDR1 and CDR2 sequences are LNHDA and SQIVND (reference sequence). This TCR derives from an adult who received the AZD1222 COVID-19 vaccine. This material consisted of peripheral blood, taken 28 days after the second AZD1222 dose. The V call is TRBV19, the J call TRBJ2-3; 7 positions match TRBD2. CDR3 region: CASSPLLAQSDTQYF. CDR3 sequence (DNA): TGTGCCAGTAGTCCCTTACTAGCGCAGTCCGATACGCAGTATTTT. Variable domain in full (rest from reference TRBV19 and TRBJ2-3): DGGITQSPKYLFRKEGQNVTLSCEQNLNHDAMYWYRQDPGQGLRLIYYSQIVNDFQKGDIAEGYSVSREKKESFPLTVTSAQKNPTAFYLCASSPLLAQSDTQYFGPGTRLTVL.